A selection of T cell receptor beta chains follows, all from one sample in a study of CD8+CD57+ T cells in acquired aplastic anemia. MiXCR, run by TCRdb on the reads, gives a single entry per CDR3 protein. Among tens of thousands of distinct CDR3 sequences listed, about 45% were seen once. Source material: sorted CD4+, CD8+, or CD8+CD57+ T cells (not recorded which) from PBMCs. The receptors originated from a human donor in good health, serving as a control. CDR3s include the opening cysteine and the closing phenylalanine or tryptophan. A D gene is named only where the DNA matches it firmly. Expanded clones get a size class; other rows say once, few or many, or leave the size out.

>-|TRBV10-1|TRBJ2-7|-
TGCGCCAGCAGTGAGTCGAGATCCAGATCCTCCTACGAGCAGTACTTC
CASSESRSRSSYEQYF
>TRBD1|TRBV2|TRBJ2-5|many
TGTGCCAGCAGCGATGGACAGGGCGGAGCAGAGACCCAGTACTTC
CASSDGQGGAETQYF
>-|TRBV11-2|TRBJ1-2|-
TGTGCCACCTTATGTGCTAACTATGGCTACACCTTC
CATLCANYGYTF
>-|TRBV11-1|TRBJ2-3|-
TGTGCCAGCAGCTTAGCCCCGGGGGGCCTAGTCGCAGATACGCAGTATTTT
CASSLAPGGLVADTQYF
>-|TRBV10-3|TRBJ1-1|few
TGTGCCATCAGGGACGCCTCACGTCCTGAAGCTTTCTTT
CAIRDASRPEAFF
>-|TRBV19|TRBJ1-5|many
TGTGCCAGTAGTATCCTCGACGGGACCTATCAGCCCCAGCATTTT
CASSILDGTYQPQHF
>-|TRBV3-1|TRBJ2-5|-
TGTGCCAGCGGCGAGGGAGAGGTTAGGGAGACCCAGTACTTC
CASGEGEVRETQYF
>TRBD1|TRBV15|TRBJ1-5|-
TGTGCCACCAGGGGGGACAGGGTTGAGAATCAGCCCCAGCATTTT
CATRGDRVENQPQHF
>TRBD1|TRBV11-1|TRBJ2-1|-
TGTGCCAGCAGCTCACAGGGGGCGCGGAATGAGCAGTTCTTC
CASSSQGARNEQFF
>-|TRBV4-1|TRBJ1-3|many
TGCGCCAGCAGCCAAGGAGTGCAGGGAAACTCTGGAAACACCATATATTTT
CASSQGVQGNSGNTIYF
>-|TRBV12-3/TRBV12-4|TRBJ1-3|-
TGTGCCAGCAGTTTAGCGATAGTCTCTGGAAACACCATATATTTT
CASSLAIVSGNTIYF
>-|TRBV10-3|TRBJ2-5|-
TGTGCCATCGGACCCGAGTCGGGAGAGACCCAGTACTTC
CAIGPESGETQYF
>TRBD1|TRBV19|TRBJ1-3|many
TGTGCCAGTAGGGACCGGGACAGGGACGGAAACACCATATATTTT
CASRDRDRDGNTIYF
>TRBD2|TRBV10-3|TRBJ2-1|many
TGTGCCTCAACCGGGGAGGGGGCAATAGCGGGAGAGGGAGAGCAGTTCTTC
CASTGEGAIAGEGEQFF
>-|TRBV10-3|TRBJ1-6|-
TGTGCCATCAGTGAGTCGCCGGGACGGAAAAATTCACCCCTCCACTTT
CAISESPGRKNSPLHF
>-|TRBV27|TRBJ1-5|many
TGTGCCAGCAGTTTCGTCGGCAATAGCAATCAGCCCCAGCATTTT
CASSFVGNSNQPQHF
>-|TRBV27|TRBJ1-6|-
TGTGCCAGCAGTTTATTCATGAGCAGGGAGTCACCCCCCCACTTT
CASSLFMSRESPPHF
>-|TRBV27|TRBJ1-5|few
TGTGCCAGCAGTTTAGGGGCGAATCAGCCCCAGCATTTT
CASSLGANQPQHF
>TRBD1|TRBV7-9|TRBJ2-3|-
TGTGCCAGCAGCCTGGACAGGGCAGAAGATACGCAGTATTTT
CASSLDRAEDTQYF
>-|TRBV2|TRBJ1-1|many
TGTGCCAGCAGTGGTGCGAGTTTCACTGAAGCTTTCTTT
CASSGASFTEAFF
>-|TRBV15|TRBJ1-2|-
TGTGCCACCAGCAGAGCGCGGGATCTGGCTGCTGGCTACACCTTC
CATSRARDLAAGYTF
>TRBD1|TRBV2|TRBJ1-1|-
TGTGCCAGCACCCCTCGGGACAGCAACACTGAAGCTTTCTTT
CASTPRDSNTEAFF
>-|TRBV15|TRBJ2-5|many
TGTGCGACCCGGGGTCCCCAAGAGACCCAGTACTTC
CATRGPQETQYF
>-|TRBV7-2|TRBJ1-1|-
TGTGCCAGCAGCTCCCCCCCATTTACGAACACTGAAGCTTTCTTT
CASSSPPFTNTEAFF
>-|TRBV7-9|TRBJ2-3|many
TGTGCCAGCAGAACAGATACGCAGTATTTT
CASRTDTQYF
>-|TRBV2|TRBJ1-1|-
TGTGCCAGCATCGAAGGGGACACTGAAGCTTTCTTT
CASIEGDTEAFF
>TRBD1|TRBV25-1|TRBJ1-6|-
TGTGCCAGCAGTGTTTGGCTAGGGGGCAATTCACCCCTCCACTTT
CASSVWLGGNSPLHF
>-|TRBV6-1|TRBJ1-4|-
TGTGCCAGCACTCAAAGCAGAACCGGGACCTTAGGGGAAGAAAAACTGTTTTTT
CASTQSRTGTLGEEKLFF
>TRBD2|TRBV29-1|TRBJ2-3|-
TGCAGCGTACCTAGCGGGGAAGGCTACAATGAGCAGTATTTT
CSVPSGEGYNEQYF
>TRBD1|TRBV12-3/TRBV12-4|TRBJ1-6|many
TGTGCCAGCAGACTAACCGGGACAGCGGATTCACCCCTCCACTTT
CASRLTGTADSPLHF
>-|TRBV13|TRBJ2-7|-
TGTGCCAGCAGCACCGTTTTGGGTAATCGAACGTACTCCTACGAGCAGTACTTC
CASSTVLGNRTYSYEQYF
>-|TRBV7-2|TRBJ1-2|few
TGTGCCAGCAGCTCCCTCGGTGGCTACACCTTC
CASSSLGGYTF
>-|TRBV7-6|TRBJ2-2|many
TGTGCCAGCAGCTCAGACATCGGGTCCGGGGAGCTGTTTTTT
CASSSDIGSGELFF
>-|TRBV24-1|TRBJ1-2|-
TGTGCCACCAGTGATGTCGGGACGGACTATGGCTACACCTTC
CATSDVGTDYGYTF
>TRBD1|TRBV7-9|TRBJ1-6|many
TGTGCCAGCAGCCGGGACAGTTTAGCACCCCTCCACTTT
CASSRDSLAPLHF
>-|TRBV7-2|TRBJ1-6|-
TGTGCCAGCACCATTGGACGGACAAATAATTCACCCCTCCACTTT
CASTIGRTNNSPLHF
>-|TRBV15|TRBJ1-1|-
TGTGCCACCAGCAGAGATCCGAACACTGAAGCTTTCTTT
CATSRDPNTEAFF
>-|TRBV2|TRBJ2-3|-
TGTGCCAGCCTTGGTGGGACGGGAGATACGCAGTATTTT
CASLGGTGDTQYF
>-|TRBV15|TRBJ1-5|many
TGTGCCACCAGCAGAGATTATGGCAATCAGCCCCAGCATTTT
CATSRDYGNQPQHF
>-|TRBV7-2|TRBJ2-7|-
TGTGCCAGCAACGGGGACAACAGCTACGAGCAGTACTTC
CASNGDNSYEQYF
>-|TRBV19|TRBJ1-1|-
TGTGCCAGTAGTACCGGGGCAGGGACGTGGGCTTTCTTT
CASSTGAGTWAFF
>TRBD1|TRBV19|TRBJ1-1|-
TGTGCCAGTATCGACCCAGGGGGCAGTTCGTCCACTGAAGCTTTCTTT
CASIDPGGSSSTEAFF
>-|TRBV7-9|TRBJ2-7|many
TGTGCCAGCAGCCCGAGTTCATCCTACGAGCAGTACTTC
CASSPSSSYEQYF
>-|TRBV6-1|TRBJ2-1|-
TGTGCCAGCAGTGCTGGACCTAACAATGAGCAGTTCTTC
CASSAGPNNEQFF
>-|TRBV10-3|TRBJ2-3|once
TGTGCCATCAGTTACTCACCCGGGACCAGCCGCACAGATACGCAGTATTTT
CAISYSPGTSRTDTQYF
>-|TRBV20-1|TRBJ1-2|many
TGCAGTGCAAACCATCCGGGCAGCTCCTATGGCTACACCTTC
CSANHPGSSYGYTF
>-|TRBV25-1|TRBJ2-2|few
TGTGCCAGCCGGGGGACGGTTAACACCGGGGAGCTGTTTTTT
CASRGTVNTGELFF
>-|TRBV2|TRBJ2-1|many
TGTGCCAGCAGAGGGAGTTCCTACAATGAGCAGTTCTTC
CASRGSSYNEQFF
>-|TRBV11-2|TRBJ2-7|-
TGTGCCAGCAGCTTAACGGCAGACTACGAGCAGTACTTC
CASSLTADYEQYF
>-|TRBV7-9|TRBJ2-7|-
TGTGCCAGCAGCCGAGGCTACGGGCAGTACTTC
CASSRGYGQYF
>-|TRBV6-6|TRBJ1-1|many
TGTGCCAGCGAACAAGTCAGGGAGGAGGCTTTCTTT
CASEQVREEAFF
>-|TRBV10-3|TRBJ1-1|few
TGTGCCATCACGACAGGCGGATTGAACACTGAAGCTTTCTTT
CAITTGGLNTEAFF
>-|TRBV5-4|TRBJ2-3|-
TGTGCCAGCAGCTTGGCAATTTTCGGCGGAGGCACAGATACGCAGTATTTT
CASSLAIFGGGTDTQYF
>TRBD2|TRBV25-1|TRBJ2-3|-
TGTGCCAGCAGGGCGGGACTAGCCACAGATACGCAGTATTTT
CASRAGLATDTQYF
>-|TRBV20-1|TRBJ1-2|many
TGCAGTGCCGAAGACAGGCCCATGAGTGGCTACACCTTC
CSAEDRPMSGYTF
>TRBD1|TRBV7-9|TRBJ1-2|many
TGTGCCAGCAGCTTGGCGAGGGGGCCTGGCTACACCTTC
CASSLARGPGYTF
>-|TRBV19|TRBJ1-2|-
TGTGCCAGTCGGAGGACGGGCTATGGCTACACCTTC
CASRRTGYGYTF
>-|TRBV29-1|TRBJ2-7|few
TGCAGCGTTGAGGTGCCCAAGGCAAATACCTACGAGCAGTACTTC
CSVEVPKANTYEQYF